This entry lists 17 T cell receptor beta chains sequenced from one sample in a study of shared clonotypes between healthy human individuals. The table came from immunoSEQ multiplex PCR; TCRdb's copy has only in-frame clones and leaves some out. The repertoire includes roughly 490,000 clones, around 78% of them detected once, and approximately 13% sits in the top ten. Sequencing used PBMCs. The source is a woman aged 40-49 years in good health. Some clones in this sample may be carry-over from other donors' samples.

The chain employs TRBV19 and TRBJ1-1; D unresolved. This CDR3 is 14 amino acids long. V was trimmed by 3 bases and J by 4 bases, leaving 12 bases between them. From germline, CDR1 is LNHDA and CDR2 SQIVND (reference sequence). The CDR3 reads CASSISPGSTEAFF. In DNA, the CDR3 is TGTGCCAGTAGTATTTCGCCGGGATCCACTGAAGCTTTCTTT. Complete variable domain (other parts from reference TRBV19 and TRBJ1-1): DGGITQSPKYLFRKEGQNVTLSCEQNLNHDAMYWYRQDPGQGLRLIYYSQIVNDFQKGDIAEGYSVSREKKESFPLTVTSAQKNPTAFYLCASSISPGSTEAFFGQGTRLTVV.

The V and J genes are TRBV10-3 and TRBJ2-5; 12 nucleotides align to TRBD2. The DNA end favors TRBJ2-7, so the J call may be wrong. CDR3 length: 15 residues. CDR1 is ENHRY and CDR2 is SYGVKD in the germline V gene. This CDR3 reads CAISTLAGGAYEQYF. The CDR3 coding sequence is TGTGCCATCAGCACACTAGCGGGAGGTGCCTACGAGCAGTACTTC.

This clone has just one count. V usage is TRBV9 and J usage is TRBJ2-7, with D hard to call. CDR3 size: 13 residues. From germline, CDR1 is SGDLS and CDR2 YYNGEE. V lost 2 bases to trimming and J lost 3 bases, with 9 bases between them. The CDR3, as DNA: TGTGCCAGCAGCGTTGACATTAGCTACGAGCAGTACTTC. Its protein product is CASSVDISYEQYF.

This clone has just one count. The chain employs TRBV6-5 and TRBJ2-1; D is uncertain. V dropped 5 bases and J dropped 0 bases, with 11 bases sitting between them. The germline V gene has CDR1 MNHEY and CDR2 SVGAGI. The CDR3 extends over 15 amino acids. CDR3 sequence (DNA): TGTGCCAGCAGTCCCGGCCACGGCTCCTACAATGAGCAGTTCTTC. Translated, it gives CASSPGHGSYNEQFF.

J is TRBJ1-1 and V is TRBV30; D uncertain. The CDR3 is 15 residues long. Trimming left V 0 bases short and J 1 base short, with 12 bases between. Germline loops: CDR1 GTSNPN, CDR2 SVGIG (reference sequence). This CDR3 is CAWSVWPSRNTEAFF. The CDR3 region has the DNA TGTGCCTGGAGTGTATGGCCCTCCAGGAACACTGAAGCTTTCTTT.

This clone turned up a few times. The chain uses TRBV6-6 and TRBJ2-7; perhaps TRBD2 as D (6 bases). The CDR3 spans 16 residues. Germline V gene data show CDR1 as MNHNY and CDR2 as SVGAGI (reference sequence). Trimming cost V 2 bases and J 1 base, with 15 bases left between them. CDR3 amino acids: CASSYTRLGDSYEQYF. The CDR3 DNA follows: TGTGCCAGCAGTTACACGCGACTAGGAGATTCCTACGAGCAGTACTTC.

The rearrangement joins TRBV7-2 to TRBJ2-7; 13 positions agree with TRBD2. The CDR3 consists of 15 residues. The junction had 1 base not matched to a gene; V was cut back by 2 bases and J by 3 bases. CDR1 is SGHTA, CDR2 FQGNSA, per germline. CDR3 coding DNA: TGTGCCAGCAGCTTACGACTAGCGGGAGGCTACGAGCAGTACTTC. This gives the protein CASSLRLAGGYEQYF.

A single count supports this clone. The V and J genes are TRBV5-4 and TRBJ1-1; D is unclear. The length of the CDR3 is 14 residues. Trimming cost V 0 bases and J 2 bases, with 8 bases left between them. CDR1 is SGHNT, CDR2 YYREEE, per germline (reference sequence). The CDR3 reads CASSLEIHNTEAFF. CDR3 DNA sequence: TGTGCCAGCAGCTTGGAAATACATAACACTGAAGCTTTCTTT.

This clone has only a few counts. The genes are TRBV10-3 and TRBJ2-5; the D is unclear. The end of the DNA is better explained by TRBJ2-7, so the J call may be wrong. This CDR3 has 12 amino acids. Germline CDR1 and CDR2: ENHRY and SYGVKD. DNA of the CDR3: TGTGCCATCAGGTCGGGCGCGGACGAGCAGTACTTC. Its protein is CAIRSGADEQYF.

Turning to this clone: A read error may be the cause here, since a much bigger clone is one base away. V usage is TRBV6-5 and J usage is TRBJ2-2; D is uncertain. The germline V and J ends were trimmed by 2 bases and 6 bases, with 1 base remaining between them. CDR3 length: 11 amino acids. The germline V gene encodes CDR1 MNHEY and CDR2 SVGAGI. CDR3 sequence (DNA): TGTGCCAGCAGTTACGCCGGGGAGCTGTTTTTT. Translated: CASSYAGELFF.

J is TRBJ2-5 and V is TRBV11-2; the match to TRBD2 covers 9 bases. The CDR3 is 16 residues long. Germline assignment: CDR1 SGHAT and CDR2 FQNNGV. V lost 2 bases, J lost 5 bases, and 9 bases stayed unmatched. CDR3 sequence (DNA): TGTGCCAGCAGCTTATATGGGACTAGCATTCAGGAGACCCAGTACTTC. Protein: CASSLYGTSIQETQYF.

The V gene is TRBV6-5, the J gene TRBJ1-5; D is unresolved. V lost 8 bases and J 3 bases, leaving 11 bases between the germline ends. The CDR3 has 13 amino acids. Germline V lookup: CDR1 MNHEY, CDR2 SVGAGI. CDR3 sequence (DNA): TGTGCCAGCGCCCAGCAGCCCAATCAGCCCCAGCATTTT. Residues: CASAQQPNQPQHF.

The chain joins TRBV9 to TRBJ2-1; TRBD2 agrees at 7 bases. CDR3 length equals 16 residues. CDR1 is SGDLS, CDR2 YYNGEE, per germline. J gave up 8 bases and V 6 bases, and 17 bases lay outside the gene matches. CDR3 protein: CASTGKGEGRVDEQFF. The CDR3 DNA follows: TGTGCCAGCACGGGGAAAGGGGAGGGCCGTGTGGATGAGCAGTTCTTC.

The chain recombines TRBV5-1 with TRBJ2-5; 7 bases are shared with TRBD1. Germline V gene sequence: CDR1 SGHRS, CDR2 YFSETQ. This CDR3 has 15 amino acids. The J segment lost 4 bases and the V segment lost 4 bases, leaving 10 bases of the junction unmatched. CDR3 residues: CASSALTGLLETQYF. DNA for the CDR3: TGCGCCAGCAGCGCCCTGACAGGGTTGTTAGAGACCCAGTACTTC.

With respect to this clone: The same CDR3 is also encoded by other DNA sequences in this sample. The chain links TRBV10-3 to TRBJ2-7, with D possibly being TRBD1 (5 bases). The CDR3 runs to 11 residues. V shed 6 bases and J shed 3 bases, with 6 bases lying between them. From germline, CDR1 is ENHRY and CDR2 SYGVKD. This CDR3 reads CAIRDNYEQYF. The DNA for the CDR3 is TGTGCCATCAGGGACAACTACGAGCAGTACTTC.

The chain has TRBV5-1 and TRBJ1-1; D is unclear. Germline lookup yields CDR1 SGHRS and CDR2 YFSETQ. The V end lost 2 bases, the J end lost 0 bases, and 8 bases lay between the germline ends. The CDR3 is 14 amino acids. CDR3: CASSFLGVNTEAFF. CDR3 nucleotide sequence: TGCGCCAGCAGCTTTCTGGGCGTGAACACTGAAGCTTTCTTT. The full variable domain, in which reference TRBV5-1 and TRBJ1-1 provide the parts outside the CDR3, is KAGVTQTPRYLIKTRGQQVTLSCSPISGHRSVSWYQQTPGQGLQFLFEYFSETQRNKGNFPGRFSGRQFSNSRSEMNVSTLELGDSALYLCASSFLGVNTEAFFGQGTRLTVV.

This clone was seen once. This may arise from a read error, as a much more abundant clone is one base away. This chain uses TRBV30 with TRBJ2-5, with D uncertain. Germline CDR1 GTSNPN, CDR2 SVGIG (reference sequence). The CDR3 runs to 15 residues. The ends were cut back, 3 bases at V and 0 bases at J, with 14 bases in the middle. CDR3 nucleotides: TGTGCCTGGAGGGGCAGACCGGAGTACCAAGAGACCCAGTACTTC. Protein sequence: CAWRGRPEYQETQYF.